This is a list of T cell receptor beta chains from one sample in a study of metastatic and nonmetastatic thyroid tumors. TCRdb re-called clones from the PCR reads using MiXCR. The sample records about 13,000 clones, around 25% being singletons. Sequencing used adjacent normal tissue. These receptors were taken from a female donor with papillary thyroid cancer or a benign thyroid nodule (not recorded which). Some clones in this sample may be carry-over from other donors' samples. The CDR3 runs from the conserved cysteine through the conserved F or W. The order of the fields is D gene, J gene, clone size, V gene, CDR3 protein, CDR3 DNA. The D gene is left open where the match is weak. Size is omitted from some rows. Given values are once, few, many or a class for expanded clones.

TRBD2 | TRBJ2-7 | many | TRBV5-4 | CASSLGGGPYEQYF | TGTGCCAGCAGCTTGGGGGGGGGACCCTACGAGCAGTACTTC
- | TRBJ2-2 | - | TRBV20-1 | CSAKGRGSTGELLF | TGCAGTGCCAAAGGACGGGGAAGCACCGGGGAGCTGCTTTTT
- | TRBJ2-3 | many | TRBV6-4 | CASSKTATSTDTQYF | TGTGCCAGCAGCAAGACAGCTACTAGCACAGATACGCAGTATTTT
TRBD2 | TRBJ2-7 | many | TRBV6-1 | CATRTSGSHEQYF | TGTGCCACCCGGACTAGCGGGAGCCACGAGCAGTACTTC
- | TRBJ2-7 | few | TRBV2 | CASGGTAQYF | TGTGCCAGCGGAGGGACAGCGCAGTACTTC
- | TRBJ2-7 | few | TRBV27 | CASSIWARGPDEQYF | TGTGCCAGCAGTATTTGGGCGCGAGGGCCCGACGAGCAGTACTTC
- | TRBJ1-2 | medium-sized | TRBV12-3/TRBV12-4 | CASSHSGAPSYGYTF | TGTGCCAGCAGTCACTCAGGGGCCCCTAGCTATGGCTACACCTTC
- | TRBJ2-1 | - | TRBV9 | CASGAGTLGSNEQFF | TGTGCCAGCGGCGCCGGTACCCTCGGGAGCAATGAGCAGTTCTTC
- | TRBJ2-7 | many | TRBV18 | CASSPDQPLGEQYF | TGTGCCAGCTCACCGGACCAGCCGTTGGGTGAGCAGTACTTC
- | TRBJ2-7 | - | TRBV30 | CACKGFRSYEQYF | TGTGCCTGTAAGGGGTTCAGGAGCTACGAGCAGTACTTC
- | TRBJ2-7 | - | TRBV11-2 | CASSLLTTPYEQYF | TGTGCCAGCAGCTTACTTACGACCCCCTACGAGCAGTACTTC
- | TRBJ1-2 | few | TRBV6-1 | CASSEREDYGYTF | TGTGCCAGCAGTGAGAGGGAGGACTATGGCTACACCTTC
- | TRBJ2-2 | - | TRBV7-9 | CASSQHREAGELFF | TGTGCCAGCAGCCAACACAGGGAGGCCGGGGAGCTGTTTTTT
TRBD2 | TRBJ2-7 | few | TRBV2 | CASSRRLAGAYEQYF | TGTGCCAGCAGTAGGAGACTAGCGGGGGCCTACGAGCAGTACTTC
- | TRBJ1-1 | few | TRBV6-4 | CASNRNVLVGRAEAFF | TGTGCCAGCAATCGAAATGTCCTGGTCGGCAGGGCTGAAGCTTTCTTT
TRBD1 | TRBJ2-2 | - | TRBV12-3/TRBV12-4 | CASSTYGTGAPGELFF | TGTGCCAGCAGTACATATGGGACAGGGGCCCCCGGGGAGCTGTTTTTT
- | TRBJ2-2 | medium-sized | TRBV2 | CASSDRSTGELFF | TGTGCCAGCAGTGACCGGAGTACCGGGGAGCTGTTTTTT
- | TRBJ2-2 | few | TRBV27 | CASSFPNTGELFF | TGTGCCAGCAGTTTCCCGAACACCGGGGAGCTGTTTTTT
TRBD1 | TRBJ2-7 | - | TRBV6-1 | CASSEQGDWSEQYF | TGTGCCAGCAGTGAACAGGGGGATTGGTCCGAGCAGTACTTC
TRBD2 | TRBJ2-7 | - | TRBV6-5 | CASSYTQLAGNYEQYF | TGTGCCAGCAGTTACACCCAACTAGCGGGGAATTACGAGCAGTACTTC
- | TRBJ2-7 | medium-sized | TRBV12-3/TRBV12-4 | CATSEGLYEQYF | TGTGCCACTTCGGAGGGCCTGTACGAGCAGTACTTC
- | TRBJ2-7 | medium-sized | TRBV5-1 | CASSWSPTGEQYF | TGCGCCAGCAGTTGGTCCCCCACGGGGGAGCAGTACTTC
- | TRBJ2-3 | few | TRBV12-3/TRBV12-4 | CASSSGQLSTDTQYF | TGTGCCAGCAGTTCCGGACAACTCAGCACAGATACGCAGTATTTT
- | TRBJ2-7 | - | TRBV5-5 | CASSLAGLEQYF | TGTGCCAGCAGCTTGGCGGGGTTGGAGCAGTACTTC
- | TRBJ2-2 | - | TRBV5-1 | CASSLVAATTGELFF | TGCGCCAGCAGCTTGGTAGCGGCCACCACCGGGGAGCTGTTTTTT
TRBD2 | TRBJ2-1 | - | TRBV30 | CAWSVLAGGPFDEQFF | TGTGCCTGGAGTGTACTAGCGGGAGGGCCTTTCGATGAGCAGTTCTTC
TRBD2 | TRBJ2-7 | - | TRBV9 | CATSLGTSDGYEQYF | TGTGCCACCAGCTTAGGGACTAGCGACGGGTACGAGCAGTACTTC
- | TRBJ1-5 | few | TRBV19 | CASVHSGGGQPQHF | TGTGCCAGTGTCCACTCGGGGGGCGGACAGCCCCAGCATTTT
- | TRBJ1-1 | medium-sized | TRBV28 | CASSSEFRAFF | TGTGCCAGCAGTTCCGAGTTTCGGGCTTTCTTT
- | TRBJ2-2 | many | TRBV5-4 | CASSPFSGELFF | TGTGCCAGCAGCCCCTTTAGCGGGGAGCTGTTTTTT
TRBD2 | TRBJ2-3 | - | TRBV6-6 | CASSYSASGGLYTDTQYF | TGTGCCAGCAGTTACTCTGCCAGCGGGGGCCTCTACACAGATACGCAGTATTTT
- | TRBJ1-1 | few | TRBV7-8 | CASSLMGGAEAFF | TGTGCCAGCAGCTTAATGGGGGGGGCTGAAGCTTTCTTT